The clone carrying this T cell receptor (beta chain) was picked up a small number of times. The entry originates in a study of blood T cells in healthy people across ages. The wider study: About one barcoded beta molecule per two T cells came from capture by template switching.

Using a J-beta primer mix together with a sample-barcoded 5' primer, a second PCR was run for about 7 to 12 cycles. TCRdb redid the calling of the 5' RACE reads with MiXCR, one entry per CDR3 protein. The profile shows over 600,000 distinct CDR3 sequences, more than 35% of them singletons. Germline assignment: CDR1 ENHRY and CDR2 SYGVKD. The CDR3 totals 15 residues. V lost 0 bases and J lost 0, with 8 bases in between. The sample consisted of blood. V usage is TRBV10-3 and J usage is TRBJ1-1; no definite D call. This receptor was taken from a man older than 75 in good health. CDR3 nucleotide sequence: TGTGCCATCAGTGAGTCGGCAGATCTGAACACTGAAGCTTTCTTT. Translated, it gives CAISESADLNTEAFF.